This is a list of T cell receptor beta chains from one sample in a study of blood T cell repertoires in COVID-19. Profiled with immunoSEQ multiplex PCR; TCRdb holds only in-frame clones, not every one. The sample lists 40,000 or so clones, about nine tenths occurring once. Sequenced: peripheral blood. These receptors were collected from a man aged 50 or older with active COVID-19. Both conserved end residues are part of each CDR3. Fields, in order: J gene, clone size, D gene, V gene, CDR3 protein, CDR3 DNA. The D gene is left open where the match is weak. Only part of the rows carry a size: once, few, many, or a class if the clone is expanded.

>TRBJ1-1|-|-|TRBV6-6
CASGGSWNTEAFF
TGTGCCAGCGGGGGCAGCTGGAACACTGAAGCTTTCTTT
>TRBJ1-1|few|-|TRBV13
CASSDHRAEAFF
TGTGCCAGCAGCGACCACAGGGCTGAAGCTTTCTTT
>TRBJ2-5|few|-|TRBV28
CASSKTNRETQYF
TGTGCCAGCAGTAAGACTAATCGGGAGACCCAGTACTTC
>TRBJ2-7|-|TRBD2|TRBV6-2/TRBV6-3
CASSYKTSGGPYEQYF
TGTGCCAGCAGTTACAAGACTAGCGGGGGACCATACGAGCAGTACTTC
>TRBJ2-7|-|TRBD2|TRBV5-4
CASSFEPGLAGGPSYEQYF
TGTGCCAGCAGCTTCGAACCGGGACTAGCGGGAGGGCCGTCCTACGAGCAGTACTTC
>TRBJ2-7|few|-|TRBV5-4
CASSTDRAGVEQYF
TGTGCCAGCAGCACCGATCGGGCAGGGGTCGAGCAGTACTTC
>TRBJ2-1|-|-|TRBV5-1
CASSLGVANEQFF
TGCGCCAGCAGCTTGGGGGTAGCGAATGAGCAGTTCTTC
>TRBJ2-1|-|TRBD2|TRBV7-9
CASSQRSGGSYNEQFF
TGTGCCAGCAGCCAGAGGAGCGGGGGCTCCTACAATGAGCAGTTCTTC
>TRBJ2-7|-|-|TRBV19
CASSGWGRTYEQYF
TGTGCCAGTAGTGGGTGGGGGCGGACCTACGAGCAGTACTTC
>TRBJ2-3|-|TRBD2|TRBV5-4
CASSFTSGDTQYF
TGTGCCAGCAGCTTCACTAGCGGAGATACGCAGTATTTT